This T cell receptor (beta chain) was retrieved from a study of T cells in Graves' hyperthyroidism and ophthalmopathy. Whole-study context: Before treatment of any kind, peripheral blood was taken at initial diagnosis.

The germline V and J ends were trimmed by 1 base and 3 bases, with 10 bases remaining between them. This CDR3 has 15 amino acids. Germline CDR1 GTSNPN, CDR2 SVGIG (reference sequence). RNA transcripts were the template for amplifying TCR beta CDR3 regions. The study used the HTBI primer set for a first-round RT-PCR of the TCR CDR3. TCRdb reanalysed the multiplex PCR reads using MiXCR and keeps one entry per CDR3 protein. The repertoire holds about 400,000 distinct CDR3 sequences, 25% seen once, with roughly 70% in the top ten. The V call is TRBV30, the J call TRBJ2-6; tentatively, D is TRBD1 (6 bases). Sequenced sample: blood. This receptor was taken from a man aged 45-65 years with Graves' hyperthyroidism. The CDR3 DNA sequence: TGTGCCTGGAGTGGCGAGACAGGTGGGGCCAACGTCCTGACTTTC. Encoded protein: CAWSGETGGANVLTF.